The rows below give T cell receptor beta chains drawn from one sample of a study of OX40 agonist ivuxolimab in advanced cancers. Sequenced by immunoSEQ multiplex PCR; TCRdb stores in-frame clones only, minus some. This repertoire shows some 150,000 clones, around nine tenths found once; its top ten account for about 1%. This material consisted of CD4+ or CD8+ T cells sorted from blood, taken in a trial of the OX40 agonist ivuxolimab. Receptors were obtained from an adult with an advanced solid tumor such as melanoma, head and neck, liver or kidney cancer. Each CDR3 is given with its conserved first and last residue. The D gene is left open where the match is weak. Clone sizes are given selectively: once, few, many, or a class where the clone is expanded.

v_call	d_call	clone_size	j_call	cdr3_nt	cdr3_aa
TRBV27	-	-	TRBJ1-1	TGTGCCAGCAGTTTGTCCAGGCCAGTCAACACTGAAGCTTTCTTT	CASSLSRPVNTEAFF
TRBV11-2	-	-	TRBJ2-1	TGTGCCAGCAGCTTGAGGACACCTTCCTACAATGAGCAGTTCTTC	CASSLRTPSYNEQFF
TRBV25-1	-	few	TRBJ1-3	TGTGCCAGCAGTGACGAGGGGTCAGGAAACACCATATATTTT	CASSDEGSGNTIYF
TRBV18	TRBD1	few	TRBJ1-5	TGTGCCAGCTCACCCGACAGGGGCCCCAATCAGCCCCAGCATTTT	CASSPDRGPNQPQHF
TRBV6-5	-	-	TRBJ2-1	TGTGCCAGCAGTTACGGGGGGAATTCCTACAATGAGCAGTTCTTC	CASSYGGNSYNEQFF
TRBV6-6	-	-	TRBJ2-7	TGTGCCAGCAGTTACTCGTTTCGACGGGAATACGAGCAGTACTTC	CASSYSFRREYEQYF
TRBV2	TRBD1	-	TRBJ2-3	TGTGCCAGCAGTATTAGGGTGGGACAGGGGAAAACAGATACGCAGTATTTT	CASSIRVGQGKTDTQYF
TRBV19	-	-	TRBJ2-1	TGTGCCAGTAGTATAGTCGGAGGGGCCTCCTACAATGAGCAGTTCTTC	CASSIVGGASYNEQFF
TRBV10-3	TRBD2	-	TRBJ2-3	TGTGCCATCAGTGAGTCGAAACAGTCCGGGACTAGCGGGAGAGGTGATACGCAGTATTTT	CAISESKQSGTSGRGDTQYF
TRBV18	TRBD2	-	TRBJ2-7	TGTGCCAGCTCACCACAGCCTAGCGGGATCTACGAGCAGTACTTC	CASSPQPSGIYEQYF
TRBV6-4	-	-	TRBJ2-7	TGTGCCAGCAGTGTCACTTGGTGGGAGCAGTACTTC	CASSVTWWEQYF
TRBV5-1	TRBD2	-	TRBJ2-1	TGCGCCAGCAGCCCTGGACTAGCGGGAGGGAACAATGAGCAGTTCTTC	CASSPGLAGGNNEQFF
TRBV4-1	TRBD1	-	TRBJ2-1	TGCGCCAGCAGCCAAGAGGGCAGGGGGCTGGGGAATGAGCAGTTCTTC	CASSQEGRGLGNEQFF
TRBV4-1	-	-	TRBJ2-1	TGCGCCAGCAGCCAAGATGGGGACCCGACCTACAATGAGCAGTTCTTC	CASSQDGDPTYNEQFF
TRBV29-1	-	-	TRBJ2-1	TGCAGCGTCGACTCTCACTACAATGAGCAGTTCTTC	CSVDSHYNEQFF
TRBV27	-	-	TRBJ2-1	TGTGCCAGCAGTTTTAACGTCAACAATGAGCAGTTCTTC	CASSFNVNNEQFF
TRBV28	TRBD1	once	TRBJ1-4	TGTGCCAGCAGCCAGACAAAAAAAAGGACAGGGGCAGACGAAAAACTGTTTTTT	CASSQTKKRTGADEKLFF
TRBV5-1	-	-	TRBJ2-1	TGCGCCAGCAGCTTGGACCCGAATGAGCAGTTCTTC	CASSLDPNEQFF
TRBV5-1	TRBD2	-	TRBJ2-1	TGCGCCAGCAGCTCTAGCGGGAGAGATCACAATGAGCAGTTCTTC	CASSSSGRDHNEQFF
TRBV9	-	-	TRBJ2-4	TGTGCCAGCAGCGTAACAGGGTTAGCCAAAAACATTCAGTACTTC	CASSVTGLAKNIQYF
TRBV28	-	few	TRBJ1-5	TGTGCCAGCACCATAGGGCAGTACAATCAGCCCCAGCATTTT	CASTIGQYNQPQHF
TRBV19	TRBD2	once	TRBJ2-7	TGTGCCAGTAGTATAATAGCGGGGGTCTACGAGCAGTACTTC	CASSIIAGVYEQYF
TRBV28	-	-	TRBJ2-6	TGTGCCACCGTCCTCTCTGGGGCCAACGTCCTGACTTTC	CATVLSGANVLTF
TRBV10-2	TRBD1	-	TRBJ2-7	TGCGCCAGCAGCCCCGGGACAGGGGGCGAGCAGTACTTC	CASSPGTGGEQYF
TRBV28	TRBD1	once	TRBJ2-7	TGTGCCAGCAGGGGAGCCGGGACAGGGACCCACGAGCAGTACTTC	CASRGAGTGTHEQYF
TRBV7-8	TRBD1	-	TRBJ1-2	TGTGCCAGCAGCTCACTTGCGACAGGGGGCTATGGCTACACCTTC	CASSSLATGGYGYTF
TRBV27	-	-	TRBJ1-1	TGTGCCAGCAGTTTTAAGGGCGGGGGAACTTTGAACACTGAAGCTTTCTTT	CASSFKGGGTLNTEAFF
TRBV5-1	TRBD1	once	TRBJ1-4	TGCGCCAGCAGCTTGGTCGGGATTCAGGGGGCAGAGGGTGAAAAACTGTTTTTT	CASSLVGIQGAEGEKLFF
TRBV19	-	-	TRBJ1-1	TGTGCCAGTAGTCTTTGGGGGGGGAACACTGAAGCTTTCTTT	CASSLWGGNTEAFF
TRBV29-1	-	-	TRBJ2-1	TGCAGCGTTGACGACAGGACATATAACAATGAGCAGTTCTTC	CSVDDRTYNNEQFF
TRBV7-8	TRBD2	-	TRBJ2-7	TGTGCCAGCAGCTTAGTCGGCAGGGCTACAGCGGGACGGTACGAGCAGTACTTC	CASSLVGRATAGRYEQYF
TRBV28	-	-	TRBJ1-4	TGTGCCAGCAGTTCTAACGGCCTTAGTGAAAAACTGTTTTTT	CASSSNGLSEKLFF
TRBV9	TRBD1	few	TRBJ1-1	TGTGCCAGCAGTGGAGACAGGGGTCAAGCTTTCTTT	CASSGDRGQAFF
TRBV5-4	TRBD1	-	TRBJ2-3	TGTGCCAGCAGCCTAAACAGGGGGATTAAGGATACGCAGTATTTT	CASSLNRGIKDTQYF
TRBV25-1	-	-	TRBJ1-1	TGTGCCAGCAGTCCCGAGATGGGCACTGAAGCTTTCTTT	CASSPEMGTEAFF
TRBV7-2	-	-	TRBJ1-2	TGTGCCAGCAGCTTAGCGGCGGAGGCCTATGGCTACACCTTC	CASSLAAEAYGYTF
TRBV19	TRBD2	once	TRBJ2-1	TGTGCCAGTAGTATAGATCCCAGCGGGAGGAAAAACGAGCAGTTCTTC	CASSIDPSGRKNEQFF
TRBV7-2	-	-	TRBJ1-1	TGTGCCAGCAGCTTAGGAATCGGGCAGCTTGAAGCTTTCTTT	CASSLGIGQLEAFF
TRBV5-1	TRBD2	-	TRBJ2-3	TGCGCCAGCAGCTTGAATCCAGCGGGAGCTTCGGCAGATACGCAGTATTTT	CASSLNPAGASADTQYF
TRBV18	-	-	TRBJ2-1	TGTGCCAGCTCACCACCGACAGGTGAGCAGTTCTTC	CASSPPTGEQFF
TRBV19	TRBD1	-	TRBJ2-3	TGTGCCACCGGACAGGGGTGGACAGATACGCAGTATTTT	CATGQGWTDTQYF
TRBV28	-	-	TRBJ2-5	TGTGCCAGCAGCCGATTAGGGCACAGGGAGATACAAGAGACCCAGTACTTC	CASSRLGHREIQETQYF
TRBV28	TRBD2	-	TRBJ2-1	TGTGCCAGCTGGGGGGGAGGACCTGTTCGAGATGAGCAGTTCTTC	CASWGGGPVRDEQFF
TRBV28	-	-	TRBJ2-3	TGTGCCAGCAGTCTCGGGAACACAGATACGCAGTATTTT	CASSLGNTDTQYF
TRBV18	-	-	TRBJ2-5	TGTGCCAGCTCACTGTCGGGGGCCCAGTACTTC	CASSLSGAQYF